This TCR beta chain comes out of a study of spatial heterogeneity in lung cancer. Study-level background: Strong correlation was found between tumor-region TCR transcript counts and a T cell module score from matched bulk RNA-seq. Study results and caveats: One measure, the expanded intratumoral alpha and beta TCR count, tracked tumor mutation counts. Alpha chain coverage of tumor T cells was estimated at roughly 6.9%, and beta chain coverage at 13% to 15%.

The CDR3 loop spans 13 amino acids. V was shortened by 8 bases and J by 0 bases, with 5 bases between the two germline ends. Time point given: sample taken at primary tumor resection. The 55 to 90 donors had untreated early-stage non-small cell lung cancer. Relative to its sample, this clonotype is medium-sized (0.01 to 0.1%). The target antigen is unknown. MiXCR was run by TCRdb on the 5' RACE reads, yielding one entry per CDR3 protein. The sample contains around 4,200 distinct CDR3 sequences, about 9.3% of which appear only once. V gene TRBV12-3 or TRBV12-4 combines with J gene TRBJ2-6, with unresolved D. The source material was lung tumor tissue, sampled at surgery. This TCR derives from a female donor with early-stage non-small cell lung cancer. The CDR3 protein is CASQVSGANVLTF. The DNA of the CDR3 is TGTGCCAGCCAGGTCTCTGGGGCCAACGTCCTGACTTTC.